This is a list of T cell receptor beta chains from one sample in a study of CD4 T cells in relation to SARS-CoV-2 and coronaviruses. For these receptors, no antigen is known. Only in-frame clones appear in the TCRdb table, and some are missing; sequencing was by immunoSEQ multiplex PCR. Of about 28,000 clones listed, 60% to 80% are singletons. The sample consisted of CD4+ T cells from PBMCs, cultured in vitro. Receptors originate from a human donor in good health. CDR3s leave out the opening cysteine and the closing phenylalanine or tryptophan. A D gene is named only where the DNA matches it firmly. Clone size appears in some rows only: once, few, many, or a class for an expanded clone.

cdr3_aa: ASTHGTGGTDTQY
v_call: TRBV7-9
d_call: TRBD1
clone_size: -

cdr3_aa: ATSGDGGSSYEQY
v_call: TRBV24-1
d_call: TRBD2
clone_size: -

cdr3_aa: ASSVGVALNTGELF
v_call: TRBV9
d_call: -
clone_size: few

cdr3_aa: AWSGVTLSSGNTIY
v_call: TRBV30
d_call: -
clone_size: -

cdr3_aa: ASSLFLFGETQY
v_call: TRBV5-1
d_call: -
clone_size: -

cdr3_aa: ASSLNANYGYT
v_call: TRBV7-3
d_call: -
clone_size: few

cdr3_aa: ASIWGSEQF
v_call: TRBV12-3/TRBV12-4
d_call: -
clone_size: -

cdr3_aa: ASSHLLASTDTQY
v_call: TRBV4-1
d_call: -
clone_size: -

cdr3_aa: ASSLNTGTTRETQY
v_call: TRBV7-2
d_call: -
clone_size: medium-sized

cdr3_aa: AWTVGGSVADTQY
v_call: TRBV30
d_call: -
clone_size: -

cdr3_aa: ASSLTGTGFFGTDTQY
v_call: TRBV28
d_call: TRBD1
clone_size: -

cdr3_aa: ASSLAGGLKQPQH
v_call: TRBV19
d_call: TRBD1
clone_size: -

cdr3_aa: ASSLRQGAQEETQY
v_call: TRBV5-1
d_call: TRBD1
clone_size: -

cdr3_aa: ASSLGGVANEKLF
v_call: TRBV7-2
d_call: -
clone_size: -

cdr3_aa: ASSDMAGGYEQY
v_call: TRBV25-1
d_call: TRBD1
clone_size: once

cdr3_aa: ASSSSGLAGTDTQY
v_call: TRBV5-4
d_call: TRBD2
clone_size: -

cdr3_aa: ASSQGGHRTDTQY
v_call: TRBV3-1/TRBV3-2
d_call: -
clone_size: once

cdr3_aa: ASSLLPDRGDTEAF
v_call: TRBV5-6
d_call: TRBD1
clone_size: -

cdr3_aa: ASSYSLLAGGFPSYEQY
v_call: TRBV6-2/TRBV6-3
d_call: TRBD2
clone_size: -

cdr3_aa: ASSLVRGAMSTDTQY
v_call: TRBV11-2
d_call: -
clone_size: -

cdr3_aa: ASSFWGTSNTEAF
v_call: TRBV27
d_call: -
clone_size: -

cdr3_aa: ASSLRGSSSGANVLT
v_call: TRBV7-3
d_call: -
clone_size: -

cdr3_aa: ASSLRYNEQF
v_call: TRBV7-2
d_call: -
clone_size: few

cdr3_aa: ASSPGGFEDQPQH
v_call: TRBV5-8
d_call: TRBD1
clone_size: few

cdr3_aa: ASRSSGNTIY
v_call: TRBV4-3
d_call: -
clone_size: -

cdr3_aa: ASSLGGRVNEQF
v_call: TRBV7-3
d_call: TRBD2
clone_size: -

cdr3_aa: ASSIGAVTEAF
v_call: TRBV19
d_call: -
clone_size: -

cdr3_aa: ASSPYSGPRFNEQY
v_call: TRBV18
d_call: -
clone_size: -

cdr3_aa: ASSPQEGLGGELF
v_call: TRBV5-1
d_call: -
clone_size: -

cdr3_aa: ASSLVVSGNTIY
v_call: TRBV5-5
d_call: -
clone_size: -

cdr3_aa: ASSLESREYNEQF
v_call: TRBV11-2
d_call: -
clone_size: -

cdr3_aa: ASSQDLSSGRTDFLYEQY
v_call: TRBV4-2
d_call: TRBD2
clone_size: -

cdr3_aa: ASSLVLGISGRAEQY
v_call: TRBV7-2
d_call: TRBD2
clone_size: -

cdr3_aa: ASGVSGANVLT
v_call: TRBV12-3/TRBV12-4
d_call: -
clone_size: -